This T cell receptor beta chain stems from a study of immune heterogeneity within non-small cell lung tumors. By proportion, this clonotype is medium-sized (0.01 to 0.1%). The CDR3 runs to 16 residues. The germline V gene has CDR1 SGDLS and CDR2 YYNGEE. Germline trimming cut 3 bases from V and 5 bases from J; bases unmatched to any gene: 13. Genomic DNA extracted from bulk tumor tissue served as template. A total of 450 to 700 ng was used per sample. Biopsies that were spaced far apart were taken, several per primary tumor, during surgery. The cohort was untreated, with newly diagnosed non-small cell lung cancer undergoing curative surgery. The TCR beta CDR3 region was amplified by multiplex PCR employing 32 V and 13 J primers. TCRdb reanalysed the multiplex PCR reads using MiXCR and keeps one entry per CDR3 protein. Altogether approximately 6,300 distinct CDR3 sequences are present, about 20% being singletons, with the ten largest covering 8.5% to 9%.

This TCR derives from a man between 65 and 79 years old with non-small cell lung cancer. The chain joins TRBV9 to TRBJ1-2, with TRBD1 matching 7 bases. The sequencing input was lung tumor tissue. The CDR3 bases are TGTGCCAGCAGCGGAACAATACAGGGGCTGGGGTATGGCTACACCTTC. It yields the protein CASSGTIQGLGYGYTF.